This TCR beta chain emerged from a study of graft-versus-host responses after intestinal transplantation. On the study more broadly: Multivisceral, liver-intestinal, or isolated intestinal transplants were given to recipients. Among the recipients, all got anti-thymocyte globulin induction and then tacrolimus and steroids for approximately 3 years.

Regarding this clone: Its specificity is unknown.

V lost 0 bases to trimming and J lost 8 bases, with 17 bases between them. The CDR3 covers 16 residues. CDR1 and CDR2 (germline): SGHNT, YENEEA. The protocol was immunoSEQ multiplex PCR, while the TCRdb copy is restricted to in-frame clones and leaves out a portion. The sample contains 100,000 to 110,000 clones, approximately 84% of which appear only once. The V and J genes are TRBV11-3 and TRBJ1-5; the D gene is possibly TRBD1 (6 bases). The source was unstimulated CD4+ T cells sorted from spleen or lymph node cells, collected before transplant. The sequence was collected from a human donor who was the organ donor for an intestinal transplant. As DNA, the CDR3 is TGTGCCAGCAGCTTAGATCCTAAACAGGGCGGGGAGCCCCAGCATTTT. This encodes CASSLDPKQGGEPQHF. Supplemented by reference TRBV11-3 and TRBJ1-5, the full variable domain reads EAGVVQSPRYKIIEKKQPVAFWCNPISGHNTLYWYLQNLGQGPELLIRYENEEAVDDSQLPKDRFSAERLKGVDSTLKIQPAELGDSAVYLCASSLDPKQGGEPQHFGDGTRLSIL.